The 16 T cell receptor beta chains below all came from one sample that was sequenced in a study of long-term antiretroviral therapy in people with HIV. At the survey level, the v3.0 immunoSEQ assay was run. Sequenced by immunoSEQ multiplex PCR; TCRdb stores in-frame clones only, minus some. The sample carries tens of thousands of clones, roughly four fifths recorded once. This specimen was unsorted PBMCs, taken 0.3 years after starting antiretroviral therapy. These receptors were taken from a man aged 45-65 years with HIV.

The chain has TRBV7-2 and TRBJ2-7; D is ambiguous. The V end lost 1 base, the J end lost 5 bases, and 6 bases lay between the germline ends. Germline lookup yields CDR1 SGHTA and CDR2 FQGNSA. The CDR3 is 12 residues long. The CDR3 is CASSLDLHEQYF. The CDR3 DNA sequence: TGTGCCAGCAGCTTAGACCTTCACGAGCAGTACTTC.

The rearrangement joins TRBV9 to TRBJ1-2; D remains ambiguous. V was trimmed by 3 bases and J by 2 bases, leaving 14 bases between them. Per germline, CDR1 SGDLS and CDR2 YYNGEE. CDR3 length: 15 amino acids. The CDR3 here is CASSAGRLINYGYTF. As DNA, the CDR3 is TGTGCCAGCAGCGCCGGTCGGCTAATCAACTATGGCTACACCTTC.

This rearrangement joins TRBV5-4 to TRBJ2-7; 8 bases match TRBD1. V was clipped by 6 bases and J by 3 bases; unmatched bases: 8. CDR1 is SGHNT and CDR2 is YYREEE in the germline V gene (reference sequence). The length of the CDR3 is 14 residues. The CDR3 here is CASTLDRVSYEQYF. CDR3 DNA sequence: TGTGCCAGCACTTTGGACAGGGTAAGCTACGAGCAGTACTTC.

The chain is built from TRBV27 and TRBJ2-3; D gene uncertain. From germline, CDR1 is MNHEY and CDR2 SMNVEV (reference sequence). Between the trimmed V and J ends, which lost 2 bases and 2 bases, there was a span of 14 bases. The CDR3 has 16 amino acids. CDR3 region: CASSLKAGSLTDTQYF. The CDR3 DNA follows: TGTGCCAGCAGTTTAAAGGCTGGCAGCCTCACAGATACGCAGTATTTT.

This chain connects TRBV5-1 to TRBJ1-1, with D possibly matching TRBD1 (6 bases). The CDR3 totals 16 residues. Trimming removed 3 bases from V and 5 bases from J, with 20 bases in between. From germline, CDR1 is SGHRS and CDR2 YFSETQ. CDR3 residues: CASSSGRGARDTEAFF. The CDR3 bases are TGCGCCAGCAGCTCCGGGCGGGGGGCGCGGGATACTGAAGCTTTCTTT.

This chain links TRBV10-1 with TRBJ2-5; D is possibly TRBD1 (6 bases). The CDR3 spans 14 residues. Germline loops: CDR1 WNHNN, CDR2 SYGVQD (reference sequence). V was cut by 7 bases and J by 4 bases, with 16 bases left in between. This chain's CDR3 is CASNWDNYPETQYF. CDR3 in DNA: TGCGCCAGCAACTGGGACAATTACCCAGAGACCCAGTACTTC.

The genes are TRBV15 and TRBJ1-4; 8 bases fit TRBD1. The CDR3 contains 15 residues. Germline loops: CDR1 LNHNV, CDR2 YYDKDF (reference sequence). J was trimmed by 8 bases and V by 5 bases; bases with no gene match: 10. The CDR3 bases are TGTGCCACCAGCGGATTGGACAGGGCAGGAGAAAAACTGTTTTTT. Amino acids: CATSGLDRAGEKLFF.

CDR3 sequence reads: CAISPDKAFNSPLHF. The CDR3 DNA reads as TGTGCCATCAGTCCGGATAAAGCTTTTAATTCACCCCTCCACTTT. The chain uses TRBV10-3 and TRBJ1-6; D not certain. Trimming removed 5 bases from V and 6 bases from J, with 14 bases in between. Germline lookup yields CDR1 ENHRY and CDR2 SYGVKD. The CDR3 extends over 15 amino acids.

This rearrangement joins TRBV2 to TRBJ2-7; D may be TRBD2 (5 bases). V lost 0 bases, J lost 2 bases, and 11 bases lay in between. Per germline, CDR1 SNHLY and CDR2 FYNNEI. This CDR3 region has 15 residues. The DNA of the CDR3 is TGTGCCAGCAGTGAAGCTGGCGGGCCGACCTACGAGCAGTACTTC. This gives the protein CASSEAGGPTYEQYF. Using reference TRBV2 and TRBJ2-7 for the parts outside the CDR3, the full variable domain is EPEVTQTPSHQVTQMGQEVILRCVPISNHLYFYWYRQILGQKVEFLVSFYNNEISEKSEIFDDQFSVERPDGSNFTLKIRSTKLEDSAMYFCASSEAGGPTYEQYFGPGTRLTVT.

The J gene is TRBJ2-7, the V gene TRBV6-1, with D maybe TRBD2 (5 bases). Trimming took off 2 bases at V and 3 bases at J, with 14 bases between the two ends. The CDR3 extends over 15 amino acids. Germline V CDR1 and CDR2: MNHNS, SASEGT. The CDR3 DNA is TGTGCCAGCAGTGAAATAGACGGGATGAGCTACGAGCAGTACTTC. Translated, it gives CASSEIDGMSYEQYF.

This clone was found a few times. This chain joins TRBV7-6 and TRBJ1-5; perhaps TRBD1 as D (6 bases). Trimming cost V 5 bases and J 7 bases, with 21 bases left between them. Germline V gives CDR1 SGHVS, CDR2 FNYEAQ. This CDR3 comprises 16 residues. As DNA, the CDR3 is TGTGCCAGCAGCCCATCGTTCGGGGGGCTTGGACAGCCCCAGCATTTT. Translated, it gives CASSPSFGGLGQPQHF. The complete variable domain, with remaining parts taken from reference TRBV7-6 and TRBJ1-5, reads GAGVSQSPRYKVTKRGQDVALRCDPISGHVSLYWYRQALGQGPEFLTYFNYEAQQDKSGLPNDRFSAERPEGSISTLTIQRTEQRDSAMYRCASSPSFGGLGQPQHFGDGTRLSIL.

The V and J genes are TRBV28 and TRBJ2-5; TRBD1 matches at 7 bases. The CDR3 contains 14 residues. The V gene end was trimmed by 6 bases and the J gene end by 7 bases; junction bases not matched to a gene: 11. Germline V gene data show CDR1 as MDHEN and CDR2 as SYDVKM. As DNA, the CDR3 is TGTGCCAGCAGCCCATCAGGGGGACCCAGGACCCAGTACTTC. Protein: CASSPSGGPRTQYF.

The chain has TRBV30 and TRBJ1-1; maybe TRBD1 (5 bases). Trimming removed 0 bases from V and 3 bases from J, with 11 bases in between. The CDR3 has 14 amino acids. Per germline, CDR1 GTSNPN and CDR2 SVGIG (reference sequence). CDR3 residues: CAWSVGARDTEAFF. The CDR3 DNA is TGTGCCTGGAGTGTCGGGGCAAGGGACACTGAAGCTTTCTTT.

This chain links TRBV7-2 with TRBJ2-7; D gene uncertain. The CDR3 runs 13 residues. V lost 5 bases and J lost 0, with 8 bases in between. The germline CDR1 and CDR2 sequences are SGHTA and FQGNSA. The CDR3: CASSIRNSYEQYF. CDR3 DNA: TGTGCCAGCAGCATCCGGAACTCCTACGAGCAGTACTTC.

The rearrangement links TRBV18 to TRBJ2-1; TRBD1 matches at 9 bases. V gave up 8 bases and J gave up 7 bases; unmatched junction bases: 0. In germline, CDR1 is KGHSH, CDR2 LQKENI. The CDR3 length is 11 residues. The CDR3 loop reads CASGQGNEQFF. The DNA of the CDR3 is TGTGCCAGCGGACAGGGGAATGAGCAGTTCTTC.

The genes are TRBV7-9 and TRBJ2-5; 8 positions agree with TRBD2. V lost 2 bases, J lost 3 bases, and 2 bases stayed unmatched. Germline V lookup: CDR1 SEHNR, CDR2 FQNEAQ (reference sequence). This CDR3 comprises 14 residues. CDR3 DNA sequence: TGTGCCAGCAGCTTAAGACTAGCGAAAGAGACCCAGTACTTC. It codes for CASSLRLAKETQYF.